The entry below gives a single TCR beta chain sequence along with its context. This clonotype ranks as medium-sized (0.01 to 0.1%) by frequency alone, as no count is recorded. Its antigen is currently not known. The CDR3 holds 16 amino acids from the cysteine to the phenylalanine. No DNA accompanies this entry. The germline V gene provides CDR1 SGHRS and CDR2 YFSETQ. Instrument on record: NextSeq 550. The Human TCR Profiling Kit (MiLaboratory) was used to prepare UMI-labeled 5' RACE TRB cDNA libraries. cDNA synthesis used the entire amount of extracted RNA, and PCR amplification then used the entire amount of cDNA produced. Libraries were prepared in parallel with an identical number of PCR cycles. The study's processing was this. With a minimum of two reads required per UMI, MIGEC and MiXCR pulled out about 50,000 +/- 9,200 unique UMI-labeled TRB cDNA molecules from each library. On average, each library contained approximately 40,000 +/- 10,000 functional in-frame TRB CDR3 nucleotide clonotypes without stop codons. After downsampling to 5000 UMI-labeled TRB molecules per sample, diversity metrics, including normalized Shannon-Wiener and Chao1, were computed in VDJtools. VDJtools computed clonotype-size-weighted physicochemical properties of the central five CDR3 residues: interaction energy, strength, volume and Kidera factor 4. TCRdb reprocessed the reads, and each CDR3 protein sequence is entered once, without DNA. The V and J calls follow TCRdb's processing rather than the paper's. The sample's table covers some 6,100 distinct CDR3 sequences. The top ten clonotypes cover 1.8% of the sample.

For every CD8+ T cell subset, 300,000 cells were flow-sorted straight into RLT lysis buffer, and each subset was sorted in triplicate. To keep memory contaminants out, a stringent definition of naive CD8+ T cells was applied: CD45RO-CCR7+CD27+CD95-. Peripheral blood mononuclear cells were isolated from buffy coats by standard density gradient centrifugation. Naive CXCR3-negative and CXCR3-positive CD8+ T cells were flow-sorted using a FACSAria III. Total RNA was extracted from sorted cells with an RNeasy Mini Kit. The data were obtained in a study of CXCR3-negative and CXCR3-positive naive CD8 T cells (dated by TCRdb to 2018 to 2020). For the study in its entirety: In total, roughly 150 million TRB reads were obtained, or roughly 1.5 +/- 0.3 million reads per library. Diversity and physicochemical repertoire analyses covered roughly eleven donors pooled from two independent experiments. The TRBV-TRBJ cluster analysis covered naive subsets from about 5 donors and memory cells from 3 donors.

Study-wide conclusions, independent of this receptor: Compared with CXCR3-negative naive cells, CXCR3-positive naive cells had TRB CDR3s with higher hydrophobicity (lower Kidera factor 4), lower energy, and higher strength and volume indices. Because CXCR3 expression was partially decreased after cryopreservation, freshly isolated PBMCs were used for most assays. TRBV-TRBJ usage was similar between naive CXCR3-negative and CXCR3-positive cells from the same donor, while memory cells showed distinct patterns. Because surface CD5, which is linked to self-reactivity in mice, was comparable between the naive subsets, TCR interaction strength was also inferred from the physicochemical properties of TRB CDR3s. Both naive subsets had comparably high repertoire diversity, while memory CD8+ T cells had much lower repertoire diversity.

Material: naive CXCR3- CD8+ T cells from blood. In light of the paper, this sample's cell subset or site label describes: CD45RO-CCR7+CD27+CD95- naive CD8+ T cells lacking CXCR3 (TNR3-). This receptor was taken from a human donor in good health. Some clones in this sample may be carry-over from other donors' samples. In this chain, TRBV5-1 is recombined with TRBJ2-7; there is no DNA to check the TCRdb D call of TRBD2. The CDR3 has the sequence CASSWSSGTLSYEQYF.